The sequence of this T cell receptor (beta chain) was determined in a study of shared clonotypes between healthy human individuals. General study results and limits: A reduction in generation probabilities was seen for non-shared clonotypes relative to those shared by all four donors.

The CDR3 consists of 13 residues. Germline V gene data show CDR1 as MNHEY and CDR2 as SMNVEV (reference sequence). V was cut by 4 bases and J by 4 bases, with 10 bases left in between. With respect to this clone: Antigen unknown.

Profiled with immunoSEQ multiplex PCR; TCRdb holds only in-frame clones, not every one. The sample consists of some 1,600,000 clones, 95% to 99% of them appearing once. The rearrangement joins TRBV27 to TRBJ1-2; D is ambiguous. Source material: naive CD4+ T cells sorted from blood. The subset is: CD45RA+ positively selected. The receptor comes from a man between 25 and 39 years old in good health. CDR3 region: CASSSRGFYGYTF. DNA of the CDR3: TGTGCCAGCAGTTCGCGGGGTTTCTATGGCTACACCTTC.